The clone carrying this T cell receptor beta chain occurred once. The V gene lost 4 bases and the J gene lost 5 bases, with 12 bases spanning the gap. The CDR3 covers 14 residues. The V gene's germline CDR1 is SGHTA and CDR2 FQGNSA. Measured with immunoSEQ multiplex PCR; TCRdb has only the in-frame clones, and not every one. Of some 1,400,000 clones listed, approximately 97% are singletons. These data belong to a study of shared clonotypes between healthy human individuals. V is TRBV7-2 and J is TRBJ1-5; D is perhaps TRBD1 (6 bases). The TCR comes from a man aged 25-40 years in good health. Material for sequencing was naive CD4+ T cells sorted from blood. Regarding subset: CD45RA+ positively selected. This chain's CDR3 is CASSSDSFYQPQHF. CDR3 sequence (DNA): TGTGCCAGCAGCTCGGACAGCTTCTATCAGCCCCAGCATTTT.